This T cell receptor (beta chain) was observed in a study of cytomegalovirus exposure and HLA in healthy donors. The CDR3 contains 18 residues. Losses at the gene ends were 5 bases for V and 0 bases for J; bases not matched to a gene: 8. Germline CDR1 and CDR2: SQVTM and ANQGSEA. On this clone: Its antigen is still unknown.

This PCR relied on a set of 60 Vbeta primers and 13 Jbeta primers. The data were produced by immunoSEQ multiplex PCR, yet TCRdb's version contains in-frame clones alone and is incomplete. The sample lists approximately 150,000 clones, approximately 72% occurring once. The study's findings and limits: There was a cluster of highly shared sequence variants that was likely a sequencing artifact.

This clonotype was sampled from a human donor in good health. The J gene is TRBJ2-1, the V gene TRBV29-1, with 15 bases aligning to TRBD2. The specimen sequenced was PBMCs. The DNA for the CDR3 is TGCAGCGTTCCTGCCGGGACTAGCGGGGGGTTCTCCTACAATGAGCAGTTCTTC. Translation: CSVPAGTSGGFSYNEQFF.